The clone carrying this T cell receptor (beta chain) was picked up many times. Researchers amplified the TCR beta CDR3 regions from RNA transcripts. An initial round of RT-PCR targeting the TCR CDR3 relied on the HTBI primer set. TCRdb used MiXCR to reprocess the multiplex PCR reads, holding one entry per CDR3 protein. Of 300,000 to 450,000 distinct CDR3 sequences in the sample, more than 15% were seen once. The sample is drawn from a study of T cells in Graves' hyperthyroidism and ophthalmopathy. Trimming pared 7 bases from V and 9 bases from J, leaving 16 bases between. Per germline, CDR1 SEHNR and CDR2 FQNEAQ (reference sequence). This CDR3 spans 13 amino acids.

The clonotype was recovered from a woman younger than 30 with Graves' hyperthyroidism that later progressed to Graves' ophthalmopathy. The chain uses TRBV7-9 and TRBJ2-1; D is unresolved. The sample taken for sequencing was blood. DNA for the CDR3: TGTGCCAGCATGGCCCGACTGGGCGGTGAGCAGTTCTTC. This encodes CASMARLGGEQFF.